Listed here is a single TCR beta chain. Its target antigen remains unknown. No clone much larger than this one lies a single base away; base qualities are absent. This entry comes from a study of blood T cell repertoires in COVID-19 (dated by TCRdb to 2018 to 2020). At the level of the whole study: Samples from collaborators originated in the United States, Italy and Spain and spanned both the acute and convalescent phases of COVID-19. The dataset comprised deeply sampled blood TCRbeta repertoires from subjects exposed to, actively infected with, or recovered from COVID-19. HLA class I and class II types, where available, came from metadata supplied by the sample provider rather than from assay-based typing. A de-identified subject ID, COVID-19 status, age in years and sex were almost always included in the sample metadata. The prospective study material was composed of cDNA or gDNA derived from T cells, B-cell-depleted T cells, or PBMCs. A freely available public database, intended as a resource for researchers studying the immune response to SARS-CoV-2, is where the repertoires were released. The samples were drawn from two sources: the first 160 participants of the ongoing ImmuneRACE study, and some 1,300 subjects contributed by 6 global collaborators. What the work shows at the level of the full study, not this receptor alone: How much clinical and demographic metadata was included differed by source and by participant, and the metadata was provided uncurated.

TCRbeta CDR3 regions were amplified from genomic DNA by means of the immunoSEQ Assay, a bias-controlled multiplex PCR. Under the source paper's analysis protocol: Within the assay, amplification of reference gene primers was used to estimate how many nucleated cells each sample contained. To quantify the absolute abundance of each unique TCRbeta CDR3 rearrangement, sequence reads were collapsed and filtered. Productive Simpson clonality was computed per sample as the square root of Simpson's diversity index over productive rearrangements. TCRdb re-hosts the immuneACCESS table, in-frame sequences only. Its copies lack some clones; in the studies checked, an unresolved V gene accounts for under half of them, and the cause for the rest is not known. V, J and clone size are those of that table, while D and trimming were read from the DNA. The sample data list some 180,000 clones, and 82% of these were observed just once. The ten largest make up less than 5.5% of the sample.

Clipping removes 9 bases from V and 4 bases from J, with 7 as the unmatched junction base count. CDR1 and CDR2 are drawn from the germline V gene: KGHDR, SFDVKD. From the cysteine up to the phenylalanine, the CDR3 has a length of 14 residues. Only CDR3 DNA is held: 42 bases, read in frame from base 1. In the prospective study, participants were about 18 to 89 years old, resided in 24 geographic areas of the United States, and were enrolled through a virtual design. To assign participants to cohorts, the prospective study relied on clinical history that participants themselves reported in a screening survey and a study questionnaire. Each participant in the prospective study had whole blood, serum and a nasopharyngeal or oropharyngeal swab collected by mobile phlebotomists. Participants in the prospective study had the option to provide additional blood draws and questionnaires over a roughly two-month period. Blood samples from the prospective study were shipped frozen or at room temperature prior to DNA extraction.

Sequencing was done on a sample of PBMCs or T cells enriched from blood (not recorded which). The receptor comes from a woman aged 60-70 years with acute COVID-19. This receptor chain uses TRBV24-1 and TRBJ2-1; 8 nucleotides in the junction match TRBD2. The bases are TGTGCCACCTCCGACAGCGGGGGTTACAATGAGCAGTTCTTC. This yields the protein CATSDSGGYNEQFF.